These T cell receptor beta chains were read from a single sample in a study of blood T cell repertoires in COVID-19. The table came from immunoSEQ multiplex PCR; TCRdb's copy has only in-frame clones and leaves some out. The sample yields 220,000 or so clones, under 90% seen once. The material sequenced was peripheral blood. These TCRs come from a woman aged 55-69 years who had recovered from COVID-19. CDR3s include the opening cysteine and the closing phenylalanine or tryptophan. A D gene is named only where the DNA matches it firmly. Some rows have no size entry. The others give once, few or many, or a class for an expanded clone.

>TRBV18|17|TRBJ2-3|TRBD2|.
TGTGCCAGCTCACCATTTCCGGCGGGGGGGCTGGGAGATACGCAGTATTTT
CASSPFPAGGLGDTQYF
>TRBV6-4|15|TRBJ1-4|.|once
TGTGCCAGCAGCGCAGACAGGCCGGGGCGGGAAAAACTGTTTTTT
CASSADRPGREKLFF
>TRBV7-2|14|TRBJ2-2|TRBD2|.
TGTGCCAGCGATCATAGCGGGGGACCTTCGGAGCTGTTTTTT
CASDHSGGPSELFF
>TRBV5-1|15|TRBJ1-2|TRBD1|.
TGCGCCAGCAGCCCGACAGGGGATCCTAACTATGGCTACACCTTC
CASSPTGDPNYGYTF
>TRBV10-1|13|TRBJ1-1|.|few
TGCGCCAGCAGGGGGACATTGAACACTGAAGCTTTCTTT
CASRGTLNTEAFF
>TRBV5-4|14|TRBJ1-1|.|.
TGTGCCAGCAGCTTGGGACAGAGAGACACTGAAGCTTTCTTT
CASSLGQRDTEAFF
>TRBV7-6|17|TRBJ1-6|.|.
TGTGCCAGCAGCGCACAGGTCCCATCCACGCCCGGTTCACCCCTCCACTTT
CASSAQVPSTPGSPLHF
>TRBV12-3/TRBV12-4|13|TRBJ2-3|TRBD1|.
TGTGCCAGCAGTCTGCTGACAGGGTCTACGCAGTATTTT
CASSLLTGSTQYF
>TRBV15|16|TRBJ2-3|.|.
TGTGCCACCAGCAGAGGCAATAGCGGCAGCACAGATACGCAGTATTTT
CATSRGNSGSTDTQYF
>TRBV6-5|14|TRBJ1-1|.|.
TGTGCCAGCAAACCAGCGCCTTCGAACACTGAAGCTTTCTTT
CASKPAPSNTEAFF
>TRBV18|15|TRBJ1-1|TRBD1|few
TGTGCCAGCTCACCATACAGGGGGTCAGACACTGAAGCTTTCTTT
CASSPYRGSDTEAFF
>TRBV5-1|16|TRBJ2-1|TRBD2|.
TGCGCCAGCAGCTTGGTGATTAGCGGGGGATACAATGAGCAGTTCTTC
CASSLVISGGYNEQFF
>TRBV6-6|12|TRBJ1-5|.|.
TGTGCCAGCAGTTACGGTTTGGGACAACAGCATTTT
CASSYGLGQQHF
>TRBV15|15|TRBJ1-3|.|.
TGTGCCACCAGCAGAGATCAAGGGGCTGGAAACACCATATATTTT
CATSRDQGAGNTIYF
>TRBV5-1|16|TRBJ1-6|.|.
TGCGCCAGCAGCTTATTTGGGTCGGGGAATAATTCACCCCTCCACTTT
CASSLFGSGNNSPLHF
>TRBV3-1/TRBV3-2|17|TRBJ2-2|.|.
TGTGCCAGCAGCCAAGATACCTCGGGACTCACCTCCGGGGAGCTGTTTTTT
CASSQDTSGLTSGELFF
>TRBV7-9|14|TRBJ1-4|.|.
TGTGCCAGCAGCCCCCTAGTAACTAATGAAAAACTGTTTTTT
CASSPLVTNEKLFF
>TRBV29-1|11|TRBJ1-1|.|.
TGCAGCGTTCGAGAGGAAATTGAAGCTTTCTTT
CSVREEIEAFF
>TRBV5-4|17|TRBJ2-2|.|.
TGTGCCAGCAGCTTGTTTGGAGTTACAGGGACGGCCGGGGAGCTGTTTTTT
CASSLFGVTGTAGELFF
>TRBV18|17|TRBJ2-3|TRBD1|.
TGTGCCAGCTCACCACCGGGGGACAGGGGGCGAATAGATACGCAGTATTTT
CASSPPGDRGRIDTQYF
>TRBV7-2|14|TRBJ1-1|.|.
TGTGCCAGCAGCCGTCGCGCAGGGTACACTGAAGCTTTCTTT
CASSRRAGYTEAFF
>TRBV6-6|16|TRBJ2-2|TRBD2|once
TGTGCCAGCAGTTCTAAGCGGGGGGGGAACACCGGGGAGCTGTTTTTT
CASSSKRGGNTGELFF
>TRBV30|16|TRBJ1-6|TRBD1|.
TGTGCCTGGAGTGTATGGTGGGACAGGTCCAATTCACCCCTCCACTTT
CAWSVWWDRSNSPLHF
>TRBV12-5|17|TRBJ2-7|TRBD2|.
TGTGCTAGTGGTTTGCTAAGGGCAGCGGGGGCCTCCTACGAGCAGTACTTC
CASGLLRAAGASYEQYF
>TRBV6-5|13|TRBJ2-5|.|.
TGTGCCAGCAGTTACAGGGAGAGGGAGACCCAGTACTTC
CASSYRERETQYF
>TRBV5-4|16|TRBJ2-1|TRBD2|.
TGTGCCAGCAGCTTAAGTAGCGGGGGTATGAACAATGAGCAGTTCTTC
CASSLSSGGMNNEQFF
>TRBV12-3/TRBV12-4|13|TRBJ1-5|TRBD1|once
TGTGCCAGCAGCGGACAGGGAAGACAGCCCCAGCATTTT
CASSGQGRQPQHF
>TRBV9|16|TRBJ1-1|.|few
TGTGCCAGCAGCTCCGCCCGGGGCCCGGGGGACACTGAAGCTTTCTTT
CASSSARGPGDTEAFF
>TRBV6-6|16|TRBJ1-1|.|.
TGTGCCAGCAGCCTACCCGCCGGACAGATAAACACTGAAGCTTTCTTT
CASSLPAGQINTEAFF
>TRBV5-1|18|TRBJ2-6|TRBD2|.
TGCGCCAGCAGCTTGGGTACTAGCGGAAGAGGGGGGGCCAACGTCCTGACTTTC
CASSLGTSGRGGANVLTF
>TRBV5-1|15|TRBJ1-5|.|.
TGCGCCAGCAGCTTGCAGGGAATCGGCAATCAGCCCCAGCATTTT
CASSLQGIGNQPQHF
>TRBV5-6|16|TRBJ1-3|.|.
TGTGCCAGCAGCTTGTCAGGGGCGTTCGCTGGAAACACCATATATTTT
CASSLSGAFAGNTIYF
>TRBV15|14|TRBJ2-7|TRBD2|.
TGTGCCACCAGCAGTGCCGGGGGGGCCTACGAGCAGTACTTC
CATSSAGGAYEQYF
>TRBV15|15|TRBJ1-4|.|.
TGTGCCACCAGCAGAAGGGGTGGGGATAATGAAAAACTGTTTTTT
CATSRRGGDNEKLFF
>TRBV3-1/TRBV3-2|15|TRBJ2-2|TRBD1|few
TGTGCCAGCAGAGGGACAGGGACAAACACCGGGGAGCTGTTTTTT
CASRGTGTNTGELFF
>TRBV7-7|13|TRBJ2-1|.|once
TGTGCTAGCAGCTTAGCTGTGAGCGATGAGCAGTTCTTC
CASSLAVSDEQFF
>TRBV7-8|15|TRBJ2-3|.|.
TGTGCCAGCAGCTTAGTTCGTTCAGGCACAGATACGCAGTATTTT
CASSLVRSGTDTQYF
>TRBV10-3|10|TRBJ2-7|.|.
TGTGCCAGCGGGATGTACGAGCAGTACTTC
CASGMYEQYF
>TRBV11-2|16|TRBJ1-3|TRBD1|.
TGTGCCAGCAGACAGGACAGGGGACCCTCTGGAAACACCATATATTTT
CASRQDRGPSGNTIYF
>TRBV27|17|TRBJ1-1|.|.
TGTGCCAGCAGTGCCCTGTACAGGGCCTGGAAGAACACTGAAGCTTTCTTT
CASSALYRAWKNTEAFF
>TRBV6-2/TRBV6-3|15|TRBJ2-1|.|.
TGTGCCAGCAGCTCACAGGGCCCCTCCTACAATGAGCAGTTCTTC
CASSSQGPSYNEQFF
>TRBV5-1|13|TRBJ2-7|.|.
TGCGCCAGCAGCGACCAGGGTTACTACGAGCAGTACTTC
CASSDQGYYEQYF
>TRBV18|14|TRBJ1-1|.|.
TGTGCCAGCTCACCCGGACAGCTGAACACTGAAGCTTTCTTT
CASSPGQLNTEAFF
>TRBV18|18|TRBJ2-4|.|.
TGTGCCAGCTCAAATCGACAGAGTCCTATCCTAGCCAAAAACATTCAGTACTTC
CASSNRQSPILAKNIQYF
>TRBV12-3/TRBV12-4|13|TRBJ2-5|TRBD2|.
TGTGCCAGCAGATCCGGGACTAGCCGCCCCCAGTACTTC
CASRSGTSRPQYF
>TRBV4-1|16|TRBJ1-6|.|.
TGCGCCAGCAGCCAAGTTTATGCCCTATATAATTCACCCCTCCACTTT
CASSQVYALYNSPLHF
>TRBV7-3|15|TRBJ2-7|TRBD1|.
TGTGCCAGCAGCCTCCGGACAGGGAGTGAGTACGAGCAGTACTTC
CASSLRTGSEYEQYF
>TRBV30|14|TRBJ1-6|.|.
TGTGCCTCAGGGTTCGGATCCTATAATTCACCCCTCCACTTT
CASGFGSYNSPLHF
>TRBV4-1|17|TRBJ2-1|TRBD1|.
TGCGCCAGCAGCCAAGGTCACCCGCCAGGGGGCAGGTATGAGCAGTTCTTC
CASSQGHPPGGRYEQFF
>TRBV5-8|14|TRBJ1-2|TRBD1|.
TGTGCCAGCAGTTATTTACAGGGGAGGAATGGCTACACCTTC
CASSYLQGRNGYTF
>TRBV12-2|15|TRBJ2-5|.|.
TGTGCAAGTCGCCTATTCAGCGGGGGAAAGGAGACCCAGTACTTC
CASRLFSGGKETQYF
>TRBV5-1|13|TRBJ1-1|.|.
TGCGCCAGCAGCGGCGGGCCAAACACTGAAGCTTTCTTT
CASSGGPNTEAFF
>TRBV18|15|TRBJ2-3|.|once
TGTGCCAGCTCACCGGGGGGGCCGGGCGCAGATACGCAGTATTTT
CASSPGGPGADTQYF
>TRBV19|15|TRBJ2-1|TRBD2|.
TGTGCCAGTAGTATAACCGGGGGGGCCTACAATGAGCAGTTCTTC
CASSITGGAYNEQFF
>TRBV6-5|15|TRBJ2-7|TRBD1|once
TGTGCCAGCAGAGCCCAAGACAGGGAGATTGCCGAGCAGTACTTC
CASRAQDREIAEQYF
>TRBV30|13|TRBJ2-7|.|.
TGTGCCTGGATTACAGCCGGTCTCGGCGAGCAGTACTTC
CAWITAGLGEQYF
>TRBV27|17|TRBJ2-5|TRBD1|.
TGTGCCAGCAGTTTAGGCGGCGGACAGGGGTTAGGAGAGACCCAGTACTTC
CASSLGGGQGLGETQYF
>TRBV6-5|14|TRBJ2-5|TRBD1|.
TGTGCCAGCAGTTACGGGACAGCACAAGAGACCCAGTACTTC
CASSYGTAQETQYF
>TRBV6-5|14|TRBJ1-1|.|few
TGTGCCAGCACCCTGGCAGGGGTGGGCACTGAAGCTTTCTTT
CASTLAGVGTEAFF